A single sample gave rise to the 32 T cell receptor beta chains below, sequenced in a study of shared clonotypes between healthy human individuals. Assay used: immunoSEQ multiplex PCR; TCRdb lists only in-frame clones, some missing. This sample has about 680,000 clones, with around 73% found just once. The sequenced sample was memory CD4+ T cells sorted from blood. The subset is: CD45RA-negative fraction. All receptors derive from a woman under 40 in good health.

The rearrangement uses TRBV4-1 and TRBJ1-2; TRBD1 agrees at 11 bases. Trimming cost V 2 bases and J 6 bases; bases outside gene matches: 5. Germline assignment: CDR1 MGHRA and CDR2 YSYEKL. This CDR3 is 15 amino acids long. DNA of the CDR3: TGCGCCAGCAGCCAACAACCGGGACAGGGGGATGGCTACACCTTC. As protein: CASSQQPGQGDGYTF.

This clone was seen only a few times. The chain recombines TRBV5-1 with TRBJ2-2, with D possibly matching TRBD1 (6 bases). V was clipped by 6 bases and J by 2 bases, with 17 bases between them. Germline V gene lookup returns CDR1 SGHRS and CDR2 YFSETQ. This CDR3 comprises 16 residues. CDR3 DNA sequence: TGCGCCAGCACCCTAACCGGGGACATCAACACCGGGGAGCTGTTTTTT. This translates into CASTLTGDINTGELFF.

The V gene is TRBV25-1, the J gene TRBJ1-4; D unresolved. CDR3 length: 16 amino acids. Trimming removed 4 bases at V and 5 bases at J, with 17 bases between. From germline, CDR1 is MGHDK and CDR2 SYGVNS. DNA for the CDR3: TGTGCCAGCAGTGTAGCCCCTGGGAAGGGAAATGAAAAACTGTTTTTT. It specifies CASSVAPGKGNEKLFF.

This clone was seen more than once but under ten times. Other DNA variants within this sample encode the same CDR3. This chain connects TRBV5-1 to TRBJ2-1, with D unclear. This CDR3 spans 15 amino acids. V lost 1 base to trimming and J lost 3 bases, with 11 bases between them. Germline CDR1 is SGHRS and CDR2 is YFSETQ. The CDR3 protein is CASSLSSGNYNEQFF. The CDR3 coding sequence is TGCGCCAGCAGCTTGAGTTCGGGCAACTACAATGAGCAGTTCTTC.

This clone was detected a few times. This rearrangement joins TRBV2 to TRBJ1-2; no reliable D call. Germline CDR1 and CDR2: SNHLY and FYNNEI. V was shortened by 1 base and J by 4 bases, with 7 bases between the two germline ends. The CDR3 length is 13 residues. CDR3 nucleotides: TGTGCCAGCAGTGAAGGGAAGGGCTATGGCTACACCTTC. As protein: CASSEGKGYGYTF.

This sequence joins TRBV7-2 and TRBJ1-2; D is uncertain. Germline CDR1 reads SGHTA; CDR2 reads FQGNSA. The CDR3 spans 12 residues. The germline V and J ends were trimmed by 5 bases and 2 bases, with 6 bases remaining between them. DNA for the CDR3: TGTGCCAGCAGCGGCAACAACTATGGCTACACCTTC. Protein: CASSGNNYGYTF.

The rearrangement joins TRBV7-7 to TRBJ2-5; D may be TRBD1 (6 bases). The V and J ends lost 1 base and 2 bases respectively, with 8 bases between them. Germline lookup yields CDR1 SSHAT and CDR2 FNYEAQ (reference sequence). The CDR3 runs to 14 residues. The DNA for the CDR3 is TGTGCCAGCAGCTTAGACAGGGCGCAAGAGACCCAGTACTTC. Its protein is CASSLDRAQETQYF.

The chain is built from TRBV14 and TRBJ1-2; possible D gene TRBD1, 5 bases. Looked up from germline, CDR1 is SGHDN and CDR2 is FVKESK. The CDR3 loop spans 15 amino acids. Trimming removed 1 base from V and 12 bases from J, with 21 bases in between. As DNA, the CDR3 is TGTGCCAGCAGCCAAGGGAGGGGAGGGGCAGTAACGCACACCTTC. It specifies CASSQGRGGAVTHTF.

The chain is built from TRBV27 and TRBJ1-1, with a possible D match to TRBD1 (6 bases). The CDR3 loop spans 15 amino acids. Between the trimmed V and J ends, which lost 5 bases and 5 bases, there was a span of 18 bases. Looked up from germline, CDR1 is MNHEY and CDR2 is SMNVEV (reference sequence). CDR3 DNA sequence: TGTGCCAGCAGTCCCTATGCTGACAGGCGGACTGAAGCTTTCTTT. Protein: CASSPYADRRTEAFF.

V and J are TRBV2 and TRBJ2-5; 8 nucleotides line up with TRBD2. CDR1 is SNHLY and CDR2 is FYNNEI in the germline V gene. The CDR3 has 15 amino acids. Trimming cost V 0 bases and J 4 bases; bases outside gene matches: 4. The DNA of the CDR3 is TGTGCCAGCAGTGAAGCCGGGGGGGGTGTAGAGACCCAGTACTTC. Translating it yields CASSEAGGGVETQYF.

The CDR3 protein is CASSDWGEQYF. The CDR3 coding sequence is TGTGCCAGCAGTGACTGGGGAGAGCAGTACTTC. The rearrangement links TRBV6-4 to TRBJ2-7, with no clear D. The germline V and J ends were trimmed by 1 base and 7 bases, with 5 bases remaining between them. CDR3 length equals 11 residues. Germline-derived CDR1 and CDR2 are MRHNA and SNTAGT.

The chain uses TRBV27 and TRBJ2-2, with D possibly matching TRBD2 (6 bases). The V end lost 6 bases, the J end lost 1 base, and 12 bases lay between the germline ends. The length of the CDR3 is 15 residues. The germline CDR1 and CDR2 sequences are MNHEY and SMNVEV (reference sequence). CDR3 in DNA: TGTGCCAGCAGCGCGCGGGGCGTGAACACCGGGGAGCTGTTTTTT. This codes for CASSARGVNTGELFF.

Concerning this clone: Additional DNA sequences in this sample encode the identical CDR3. The chain carries TRBV10-3 and TRBJ1-1; D is ambiguous. Trimming cost V 8 bases and J 1 base, with 5 bases left between them. The CDR3 totals 11 residues. Germline V CDR1 and CDR2: ENHRY, SYGVKD. CDR3 sequence (DNA): TGTGCCATCTCAGGGAACACTGAAGCTTTCTTT. Translating gives CAISGNTEAFF.

The genes are TRBV14 and TRBJ2-1, with D perhaps assigned TRBD1 or TRBD2 (5 bases each). The V gene lost 1 base and the J gene lost 4 bases, with 14 bases spanning the gap. The CDR3 length is 16 residues. Germline V gene data show CDR1 as SGHDN and CDR2 as FVKESK. CDR3 sequence reads: CASSQGGPGVYNEQFF. The CDR3 nucleotides read TGTGCCAGCAGCCAAGGGGGACCCGGGGTTTACAATGAGCAGTTCTTC.

The chain is built from TRBV28 and TRBJ1-2; the match to TRBD1 covers 7 bases. Germline V gene sequence: CDR1 MDHEN, CDR2 SYDVKM. The J segment lost 8 bases and the V segment lost 2 bases, leaving 11 bases of the junction unmatched. The CDR3 loop spans 15 amino acids. The CDR3 loop reads CASSLPDTGVEGYTF. For the CDR3, the DNA is TGTGCCAGCAGTTTACCTGATACAGGGGTGGAAGGCTACACCTTC.

The J gene is TRBJ1-5, the V gene TRBV6-1, with no clear D. The CDR3 runs 17 residues. V gave up 1 base and J gave up 0 bases, with 13 bases separating them. In germline, CDR1 is MNHNS, CDR2 SASEGT. CDR3 in DNA: TGTGCCAGCAGTGAAGGGGCCGCTTCAGATAGCAATCAGCCCCAGCATTTT. Its protein is CASSEGAASDSNQPQHF.

The chain uses TRBV19 and TRBJ1-1; 9 bases match TRBD1. Germline V gives CDR1 LNHDA, CDR2 SQIVND (reference sequence). J gave up 3 bases and V 4 bases, and 3 bases lay outside the gene matches. The CDR3 has 14 amino acids. The CDR3 DNA follows: TGTGCCAGTAGTAGGACAGGGGACCACACTGAAGCTTTCTTT. This translates into CASSRTGDHTEAFF.

This chain connects TRBV7-9 to TRBJ1-2; possibly TRBD1 for D (5 bases). Per germline, CDR1 SEHNR and CDR2 FQNEAQ (reference sequence). Trimming took 1 base from V and 4 from J, leaving 7 bases between them. The CDR3 covers 13 residues. The CDR3 DNA reads as TGTGCCAGCAGCTTAGGGACACTCTATGGCTACACCTTC. This gives the protein CASSLGTLYGYTF.

This sequence joins TRBV7-9 and TRBJ1-5; D remains unclear. Germline-derived CDR1 and CDR2 are SEHNR and FQNEAQ (reference sequence). Trimming left V 5 bases short and J 10 bases short, with 15 bases between. This CDR3 region has 13 residues. This CDR3 is CASSQDPGGPQHF. In nucleotides, the CDR3 is TGTGCCAGCAGCCAAGATCCCGGCGGTCCCCAGCATTTT.

The V call is TRBV4-1, the J call TRBJ2-7, with D tentatively TRBD2 (6 bases). V was pared by 3 bases and J by 6 bases, with 21 bases between. Germline assignment: CDR1 MGHRA and CDR2 YSYEKL. The CDR3 runs to 16 residues. The DNA of the CDR3 is TGCGCCAGCAGCCAGTTGGTCGGGACTGCCCTGGGCGAGCAGTACTTC. Its protein product is CASSQLVGTALGEQYF.

The V call is TRBV28, the J call TRBJ2-1; 12 bases align to TRBD2. The CDR3 spans 16 residues. Trimming took 4 bases from V and 10 from J; bases not matched to a gene: 11. Germline CDR1 MDHEN, CDR2 SYDVKM. CDR3 residues: CASSSPTSGSRWEQFF. DNA for the CDR3: TGTGCCAGCAGTTCCCCGACTAGCGGGAGTCGGTGGGAGCAGTTCTTC. Drawing the rest from reference TRBV28 and TRBJ2-1, the complete variable domain is DVKVTQSSRYLVKRTGEKVFLECVQDMDHENMFWYRQDPGLGLRLIYFSYDVKMKEKGDIPEGYSVSREKKERFSLILESASTNQTSMYLCASSSPTSGSRWEQFFGPGTRLTVL.

The V gene is TRBV11-2, the J gene TRBJ2-1; a weak D match, TRBD1 (6 bases). CDR1 SGHAT and CDR2 FQNNGV come from the germline V gene. Trimming pared 5 bases from V and 8 bases from J, leaving 13 bases between. The CDR3 totals 13 residues. The DNA of the CDR3 is TGTGCCAGCAGCCAAGGGACATTAGATGAGCAGTTCTTC. It encodes CASSQGTLDEQFF.

This clone has a handful of counts. The V call is TRBV29-1, the J call TRBJ2-7, with 7 bases that match TRBD2. Germline V lookup: CDR1 SQVTM, CDR2 ANQGSEA. V gave up 4 bases and J gave up 2 bases; unmatched junction bases: 8. This CDR3 has 14 amino acids. The CDR3 here is CSVVGAAGAYEQYF. In nucleotides, the CDR3 is TGCAGCGTTGTGGGCGCGGCGGGAGCCTACGAGCAGTACTTC.

As concerns this clone: The same CDR3 also results from other DNA sequences found in this sample. The CDR3 here is CASSPSGSNTEAFF. CDR3 nucleotides: TGTGCCAGCAGTCCGTCCGGGTCTAACACTGAAGCTTTCTTT. V gene TRBV7-9 combines with J gene TRBJ1-1; D is unclear. V lost 6 bases and J lost 2, with 13 bases in between. Germline V gene data show CDR1 as SEHNR and CDR2 as FQNEAQ (reference sequence). This CDR3 contains 14 residues. Drawing the rest from reference TRBV7-9 and TRBJ1-1, the complete variable domain is DTGVSQNPRHKITKRGQNVTFRCDPISEHNRLYWYRQTLGQGPEFLTYFQNEAQLEKSRLLSDRFSAERPKGSFSTLEIQRTEQGDSAMYLCASSPSGSNTEAFFGQGTRLTVV.

The V and J genes are TRBV2 and TRBJ2-1; D call uncertain. Trimming removed 5 bases from V and 1 base from J, with 12 bases in between. The CDR3 loop spans 15 amino acids. Looked up from germline, CDR1 is SNHLY and CDR2 is FYNNEI. The CDR3: CASSIVASSYNEQFF. As DNA, the CDR3 is TGTGCCAGCAGTATAGTCGCTTCTTCCTACAATGAGCAGTTCTTC.

The chain employs TRBV18 and TRBJ2-2; 12 nucleotides agree with TRBD2. CDR1 and CDR2 (germline): KGHSH, LQKENI. V shed 2 bases, J shed 5 bases, and the junction held 0 bases outside the gene matches. The CDR3 runs 15 residues. The DNA of the CDR3 is TGTGCCAGCTCACCAGGGACTAGCGGGACCGGGGAGCTGTTTTTT. Amino acid sequence: CASSPGTSGTGELFF. Looking up the rest from reference TRBV18 and TRBJ2-2 gives the full variable domain: NAGVMQNPRHLVRRRGQEARLRCSPMKGHSHVYWYRQLPEEGLKFMVYLQKENIIDESGMPKERFSAEFPKEGPSILRIQQVVRGDSAAYFCASSPGTSGTGELFFGEGSRLTVL.

This clone has a single count. The chain uses TRBV4-1 and TRBJ1-5; D gene ambiguous. This CDR3 comprises 15 residues. CDR1 is MGHRA and CDR2 is YSYEKL in the germline V gene. Trimming pared 0 bases from V and 0 bases from J, leaving 6 bases between. CDR3 sequence: CASSQEHTSNQPQHF. In DNA form, the CDR3 reads TGCGCCAGCAGCCAAGAGCACACTAGCAATCAGCCCCAGCATTTT.

This chain connects TRBV6-1 to TRBJ2-6; no reliable D call. The germline V and J ends were trimmed by 4 bases and 2 bases, with 9 bases remaining between them. The CDR3 length is 15 residues. Germline V gene data show CDR1 as MNHNS and CDR2 as SASEGT. CDR3: CASSVGFPGANVLTF. The CDR3 nucleotides are TGTGCCAGCAGTGTGGGGTTCCCTGGGGCCAACGTCCTGACTTTC.

The chain has TRBV19 and TRBJ2-3; the D is unclear. Germline V lookup: CDR1 LNHDA, CDR2 SQIVND (reference sequence). The CDR3 runs 13 residues. V was cut by 5 bases and J by 10 bases, with 16 bases left in between. In DNA form, the CDR3 reads TGTGCCAGTAGTTCCCTGAACTCCTATGCGCAGTATTTT. Residues: CASSSLNSYAQYF. The full variable domain, with the rest looked up from reference TRBV19 and TRBJ2-3, is DGGITQSPKYLFRKEGQNVTLSCEQNLNHDAMYWYRQDPGQGLRLIYYSQIVNDFQKGDIAEGYSVSREKKESFPLTVTSAQKNPTAFYLCASSSLNSYAQYFGPGTRLTVL.

The sample holds many counts of this clone. The sample holds other DNA sequences that translate to the same CDR3. The V gene is TRBV4-1, the J gene TRBJ2-3, with 10 bases that match TRBD2. V lost 4 bases and J lost 2; bases outside the gene matches: 3. The CDR3 length is 15 residues. The germline V gene has CDR1 MGHRA and CDR2 YSYEKL. The CDR3 DNA is TGCGCCAGCAGCCGGACTAGCGGAGACACAGATACGCAGTATTTT. It encodes CASSRTSGDTDTQYF.

The chain links TRBV30 to TRBJ2-5, with TRBD2 matching 12 bases. Losses at the gene ends were 8 bases for V and 7 bases for J; bases not matched to a gene: 14. CDR1 and CDR2 (germline): GTSNPN, SVGIG (reference sequence). The CDR3 is 15 residues long. For the CDR3, the DNA is TGTGCCCTGTACCCGGGACTAGCGGGTCTCAGGACCCAGTACTTC. Its protein product is CALYPGLAGLRTQYF.

The rearrangement links TRBV21-1 to TRBJ1-5; the table gives TRBD1 as D, unverified against the DNA. TRBV21-1 is classified as a pseudogene. The CDR3 is made up of 18 amino acids. This CDR3 reads CASSPQVILCRVQQPQHF. CDR3 nucleotides: TGTGCCAGCAGCCCCCAAGTCATCCTGTGCAGGGTACAACAGCCCCAGCATTTT.